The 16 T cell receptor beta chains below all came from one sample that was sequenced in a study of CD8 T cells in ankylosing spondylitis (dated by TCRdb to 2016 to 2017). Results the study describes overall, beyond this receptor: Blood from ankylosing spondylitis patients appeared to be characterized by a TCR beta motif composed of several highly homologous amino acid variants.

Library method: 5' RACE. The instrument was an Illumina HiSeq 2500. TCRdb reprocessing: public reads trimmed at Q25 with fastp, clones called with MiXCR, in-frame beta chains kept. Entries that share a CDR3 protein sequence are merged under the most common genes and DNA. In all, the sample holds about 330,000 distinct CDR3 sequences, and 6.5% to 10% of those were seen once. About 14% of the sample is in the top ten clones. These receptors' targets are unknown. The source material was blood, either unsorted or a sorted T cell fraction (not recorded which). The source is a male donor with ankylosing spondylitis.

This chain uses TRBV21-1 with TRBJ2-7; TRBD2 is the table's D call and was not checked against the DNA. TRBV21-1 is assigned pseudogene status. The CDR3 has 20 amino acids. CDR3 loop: CASSPPGLAGGFRAPYEQYF. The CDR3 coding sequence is TGTGCCAGCAGCCCGCCGGGACTAGCGGGAGGGTTTAGAGCGCCTTACGAGCAGTACTTC.

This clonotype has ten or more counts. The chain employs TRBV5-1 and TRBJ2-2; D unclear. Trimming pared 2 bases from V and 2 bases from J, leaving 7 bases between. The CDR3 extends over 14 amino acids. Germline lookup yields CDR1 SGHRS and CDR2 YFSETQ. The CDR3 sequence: CASSFQGNTGELFF. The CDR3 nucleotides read TGCGCCAGCAGCTTTCAAGGAAACACCGGGGAGCTGTTTTTT.

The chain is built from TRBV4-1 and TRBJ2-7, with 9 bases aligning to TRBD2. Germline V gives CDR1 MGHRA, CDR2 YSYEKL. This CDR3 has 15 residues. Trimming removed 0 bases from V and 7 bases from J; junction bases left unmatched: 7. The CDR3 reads CASSQDRGRAREQYF. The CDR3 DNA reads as TGCGCCAGCAGCCAAGATCGCGGGAGGGCCCGAGAGCAGTACTTC.

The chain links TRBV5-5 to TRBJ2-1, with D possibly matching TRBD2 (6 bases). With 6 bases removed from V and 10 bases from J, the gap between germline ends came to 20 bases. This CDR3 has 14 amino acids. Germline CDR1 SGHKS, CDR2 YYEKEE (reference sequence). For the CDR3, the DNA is TGTGCCAGCATCTCCGAAGGGGCGGGAAGGGAGCAGTTCTTC. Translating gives CASISEGAGREQFF. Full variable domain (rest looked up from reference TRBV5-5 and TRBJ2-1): DAGVTQSPTHLIKTRGQQVTLRCSPISGHKSVSWYQQVLGQGPQFIFQYYEKEERGRGNFPDRFSARQFPNYSSELNVNALLLGDSALYLCASISEGAGREQFFGPGTRLTVL.

In DNA form, the CDR3 reads TGCGCCAGCAGCTTGGCCCCGGACAGCTCCTACGAGCAGTACTTC. As protein: CASSLAPDSSYEQYF. This chain links TRBV5-1 with TRBJ2-7; perhaps TRBD1 as D (6 bases). The CDR3 runs to 15 residues. The germline gives CDR1 SGHRS, CDR2 YFSETQ. The ends were cut back, 0 bases at V and 0 bases at J, with 10 bases in the middle.

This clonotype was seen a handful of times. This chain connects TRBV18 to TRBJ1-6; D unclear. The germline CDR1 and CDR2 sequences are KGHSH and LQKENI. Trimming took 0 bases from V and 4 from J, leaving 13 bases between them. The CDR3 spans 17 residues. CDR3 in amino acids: CASSPPGDREYNSPLHF. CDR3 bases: TGTGCCAGCTCACCACCGGGAGATAGGGAATATAATTCACCCCTCCACTTT.

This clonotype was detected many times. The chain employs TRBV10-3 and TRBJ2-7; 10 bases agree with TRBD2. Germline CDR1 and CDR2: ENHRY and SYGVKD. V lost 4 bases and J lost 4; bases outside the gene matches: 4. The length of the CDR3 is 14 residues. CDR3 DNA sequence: TGTGCCATCAGTGCTGCTAGCGGGAGTTACGAGCAGTACTTC. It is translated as CAISAASGSYEQYF.

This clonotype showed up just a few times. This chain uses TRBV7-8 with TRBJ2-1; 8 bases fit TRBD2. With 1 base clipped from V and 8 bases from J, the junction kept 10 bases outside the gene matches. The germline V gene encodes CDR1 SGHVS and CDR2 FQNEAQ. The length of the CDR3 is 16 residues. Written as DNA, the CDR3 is TGTGCCAGCAGCTTAGAGGCACCCGGGAGGGGTTATGAGCAGTTCTTC. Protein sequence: CASSLEAPGRGYEQFF.

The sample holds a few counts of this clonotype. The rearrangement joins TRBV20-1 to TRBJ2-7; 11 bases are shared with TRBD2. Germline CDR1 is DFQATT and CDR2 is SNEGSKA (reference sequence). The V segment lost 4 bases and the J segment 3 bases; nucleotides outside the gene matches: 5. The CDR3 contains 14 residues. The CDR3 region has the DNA TGCAGTGCTACGGGACTAGCGGCTTTCTACGAGCAGTACTTC. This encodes CSATGLAAFYEQYF.

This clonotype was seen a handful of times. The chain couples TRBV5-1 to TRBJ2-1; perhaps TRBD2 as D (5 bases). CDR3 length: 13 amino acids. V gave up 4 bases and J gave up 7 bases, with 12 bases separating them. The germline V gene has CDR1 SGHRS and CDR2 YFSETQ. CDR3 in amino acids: CASSTERRNEQFF. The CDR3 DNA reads TGCGCCAGCAGCACGGAGCGGAGGAATGAGCAGTTCTTC.

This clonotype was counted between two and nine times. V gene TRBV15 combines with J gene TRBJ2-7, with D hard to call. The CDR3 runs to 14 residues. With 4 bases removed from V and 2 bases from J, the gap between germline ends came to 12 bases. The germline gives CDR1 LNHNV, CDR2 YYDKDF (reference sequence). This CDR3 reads CATSNSLSPYEQYF. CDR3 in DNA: TGTGCCACCAGCAACAGTCTTTCCCCCTACGAGCAGTACTTC. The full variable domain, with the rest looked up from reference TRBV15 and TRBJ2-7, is DAMVIQNPRYQVTQFGKPVTLSCSQTLNHNVMYWYQQKSSQAPKLLFHYYDKDFNNEADTPDNFQSRRPNTSFCFLDIRSPGLGDTAMYLCATSNSLSPYEQYFGPGTRLTVT.

As DNA, the CDR3 is TGCAGTGCTAGAGCCGTTATAGACACCCGATCCTACGAGCAGTACTTC. It translates to CSARAVIDTRSYEQYF. J is TRBJ2-7 and V is TRBV20-1, with unresolved D. There are 16 residues in the CDR3. Trimming removed 1 base from V and 1 base from J, with 17 bases in between. CDR1 DFQATT and CDR2 SNEGSKA come from the germline V gene (reference sequence).

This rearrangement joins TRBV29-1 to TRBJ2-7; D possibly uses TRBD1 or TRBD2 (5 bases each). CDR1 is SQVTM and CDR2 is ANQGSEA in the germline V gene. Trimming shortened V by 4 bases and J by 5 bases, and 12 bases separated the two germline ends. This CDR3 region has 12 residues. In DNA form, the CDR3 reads TGCAGCGTTGTGGCAGGGACCCACGAGCAGTACTTC. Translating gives CSVVAGTHEQYF.

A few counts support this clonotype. The CDR3 spells CASSVRRDRESYEQYF. The CDR3 DNA sequence: TGTGCCAGCAGCGTGCGCCGGGACAGGGAATCCTACGAGCAGTACTTC. The chain carries TRBV7-2 and TRBJ2-7, with TRBD1 matching over 9 bases. This CDR3 is built from 16 residues. The ends lost 5 bases at V and 1 base at J; junction bases unmatched: 9. Germline V gene lookup returns CDR1 SGHTA and CDR2 FQGNSA.

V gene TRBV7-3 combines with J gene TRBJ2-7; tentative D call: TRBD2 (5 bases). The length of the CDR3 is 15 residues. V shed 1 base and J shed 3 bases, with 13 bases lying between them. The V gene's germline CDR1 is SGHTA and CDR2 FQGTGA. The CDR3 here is CASSLNVAGVYEQYF. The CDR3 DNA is TGTGCCAGCAGCTTAAATGTGGCGGGTGTCTACGAGCAGTACTTC.

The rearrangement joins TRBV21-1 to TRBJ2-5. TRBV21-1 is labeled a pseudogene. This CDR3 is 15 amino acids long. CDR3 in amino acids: CASSKVPPMTETQYF. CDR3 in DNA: TGTGCCAGCAGCAAAGTGCCCCCAATGACGGAGACCCAGTACTTC.